One and the same sample provided the 31 T cell receptor delta chains below, sequenced in a study of gamma-delta T cells after stem cell transplantation. TCRdb used CATT to re-call clones from the RT-PCR reads. The sample consists of 1,300 or so delta-chain clones, about 3.3% of them appearing once. The sequencing input was gamma-delta T cells. Receptors were obtained from a human donor. It is not recorded whose cells these are; they may come from a transplant donor.

This clone was observed a few times. The chain employs TRDV1 and TRDJ1; weak D call: TRDD3 (8 bases). The V and J ends lost 5 bases and 5 bases respectively, with 30 bases between them. The CDR3 runs to 19 residues. Germline CDR1 reads TSWWSYY; CDR2 reads QGS. DNA of the CDR3: TGTGCTCTTGGGATACTGGGCCTTCCTGAACCTTGGGGGATTGATAAACTCATCTTT. Its protein product is CALGILGLPEPWGIDKLIF.

This clone has just a few counts. Since a far larger clone is one base different, this is likely a read error. Additional DNA sequences in this sample encode the identical CDR3. The chain's CDR3 is CACDTAETSWDTRQMFF. The CDR3, as DNA: TGTGCCTGTGACACCGCCGAGACATCCTGGGACACCCGACAGATGTTCTTC. The rearrangement uses TRDV2 and TRDJ3, with D possibly being TRDD3 (5 bases). CDR3 length equals 17 residues. Germline V lookup: CDR1 GEAIGNYY, CDR2 EKD.

The chain is built from TRDV1 and TRDJ1; no firm D call. This CDR3 region has 18 residues. V gave up 2 bases and J gave up 0 bases, with 19 bases separating them. Germline CDR1 and CDR2: TSWWSYY and QGS. This CDR3 is CALGETHMPTRYTDKLIF. The DNA for the CDR3 is TGTGCTCTTGGGGAAACGCACATGCCAACCCGGTACACCGATAAACTCATCTTT.

By sample fraction, this clone is medium-sized. This sample includes further DNA sequences coding for the same CDR3. The chain links TRDV2 to TRDJ3, with TRDD3 identical over 8 bases. Germline-derived CDR1 and CDR2 are GEAIGNYY and EKD. The CDR3 is 25 residues long. The J segment lost 0 bases and the V segment lost 3 bases, leaving 27 bases of the junction unmatched. The CDR3 is CACDGVVPVLGAAPQSSWDTRQMFF. The CDR3 bases are TGTGCCTGTGACGGAGTAGTTCCTGTACTGGGGGCCGCACCTCAGAGCTCCTGGGACACCCGACAGATGTTTTTC.

A few counts support this clone. A read error is the likely source, as a far larger clone sits one nucleotide away. The sample carries other DNA sequences with the same CDR3. The CDR3 loop is CACETITLADKLIF. As DNA, the CDR3 is TGTGCCTGTGAAACGATTACCCTGGCCGATAAACTCATCTTT. This chain connects TRDV2 to TRDJ1; no reliable D call. Germline V gene lookup returns CDR1 GEAIGNYY and CDR2 EKD. V gave up 4 bases and J gave up 3 bases, with 14 bases separating them. The CDR3 is made up of 14 amino acids.

This clone was seen a handful of times. TCRdb's protein, taken from a much larger clone, differs from this DNA's translation at residue 6, likely owing to a read error; the protein displayed comes from the DNA. The CDR3 protein is CACDTRGWGPTDKLIF. The CDR3 nucleotides are TGTGCCTGTGACACCAGAGGCTGGGGGCCTACCGATAAACTCATCTTT. The V call is TRDV2, the J call TRDJ1; 7 nucleotides agree with TRDD3. With 0 bases clipped from V and 2 bases from J, the junction kept 8 bases outside the gene matches. Germline CDR1 reads GEAIGNYY; CDR2 reads EKD. This CDR3 has 16 amino acids.

This clone qualifies as large (0.1 to 1%). The chain couples TRDV2 to TRDJ1; 12 nucleotides align to TRDD3. V was pared by 3 bases and J by 1 base, with 5 bases of the junction left unmatched. This CDR3 region has 16 residues. CDR1 is GEAIGNYY and CDR2 is EKD in the germline V gene. CDR3 bases: TGTGCCTGTGACTCACTGGGGGATACAGGCACCGATAAACTCATCTTT. This sequence encodes CACDSLGDTGTDKLIF.

A word on this clone: The likely explanation is a read error, given a far larger clone one base away. The chain has TRDV2 and TRDJ2, with 8 bases fitting TRDD3. V lost 5 bases, J lost 2 bases, and 6 bases stayed unmatched. Germline values: CDR1 GEAIGNYY, CDR2 EKD. CDR3 size: 15 residues. The CDR3 DNA is TGTGCCTGTGCGAAAGGGATACGCTTGACAGCACAACTCTTCTTT. This sequence encodes CACAKGIRLTAQLFF.

Concerning this clone: This is likely an artifact of a read error, given a far larger clone one base away. Other nucleotide sequences from this sample produce the same CDR3. The CDR3 coding sequence is TGTGCCTGTGACACCTTACTGGGGGATACAGTGGGCGACAAACTCATCTTT. Translation gives CACDTLLGDTVGDKLIF. The chain uses TRDV2 and TRDJ1; 12 bases agree with TRDD3. V trimming: 0 bases; J trimming: 8 bases; junction bases outside the gene matches: 12. This CDR3 region has 17 residues. Germline CDR1 reads GEAIGNYY; CDR2 reads EKD.

As regards this clone: Since a much larger clone is just one base distant, this may be a read error. CDR3: CACGTLGTLRVTDKLIF. The DNA for the CDR3 is TGTGCCTGTGGCACCCTGGGGACCCTGCGGGTCACCGATAAACTCATCTTT. The V call is TRDV2, the J call TRDJ1; tentative D call: TRDD3 (6 bases). Germline V CDR1 and CDR2: GEAIGNYY, EKD. The CDR3 is made up of 17 amino acids.

This clone is termed large. V is TRDV1 and J is TRDJ1; 8 positions match TRDD3. The length of the CDR3 is 16 residues. Trimming at V came to 7 bases and at J to 2 bases, leaving 12 bases not matched to a gene. Germline CDR1 TSWWSYY, CDR2 QGS. The CDR3 DNA follows: TGTGCTCTTGATGTCTACGAGGTGGGGGATACCGATAAACTCATCTTT. The encoded protein is CALDVYEVGDTDKLIF.

This clone was detected a few times. The chain is built from TRDV2 and TRDJ1; 12 nucleotides match TRDD3. Per the germline V gene, CDR1 is GEAIGNYY and CDR2 is EKD. The CDR3 has 18 residues. After removal of 0 bases from V and 4 bases from J, the junction contained 11 bases not matched to a gene. CDR3 sequence reads: CACDTPHWGIPSYDKLIF. The CDR3 nucleotides read TGTGCCTGTGACACCCCTCACTGGGGGATACCAAGTTACGATAAACTCATCTTT.

As for this clone: This DNA translates differently at residue 8 from the TCRdb protein, which is that of a much larger clone; a read error is likely, and the protein shown is the DNA's own translation. J is TRDJ1 and V is TRDV2, with D unclear. Looked up from germline, CDR1 is GEAIGNYY and CDR2 is EKD. V lost 3 bases to trimming and J lost 3 bases, with 13 bases between them. The CDR3 is made up of 14 amino acids. The chain's CDR3 is CACDPVLSPDKLIF. The CDR3 bases are TGTGCCTGTGACCCAGTACTGAGCCCCGATAAACTCATCTTT.

Judged by abundance, this clone is medium-sized. CDR3 in DNA: TGTGCTCTTGGGGAACCCACACTTCCTAACGACTGGGGGTCGGATAAACTCATCTTT. It yields the protein CALGEPTLPNDWGSDKLIF. The chain recombines TRDV1 with TRDJ1, with D tentatively TRDD3 (8 bases). V lost 1 base, J lost 5 bases, and 26 bases lay in between. Germline V gene lookup returns CDR1 TSWWSYY and CDR2 QGS. The CDR3 has 19 amino acids.

On this clone: A read error is likely here: a far larger clone is one base away. The rearrangement uses TRDV2 and TRDJ1; maybe TRDD3 (5 bases). The germline V gene has CDR1 GEAIGNYY and CDR2 EKD. CDR3 length equals 17 residues. The V gene lost 3 bases and the J gene lost 0 bases, with 19 bases spanning the gap. The CDR3 nucleotides are TGTGCCTGTGACGTGGTAAGGGGGGGCCAGTACACCGATAAACTCATCTTT. It encodes CACDVVRGGQYTDKLIF.

Notes on this clone: Other DNA sequences from this sample encode an identical CDR3 as well. The rearrangement uses TRDV2 and TRDJ3; 8 bases line up with TRDD3. J lost 0 bases, V lost 3 bases, and 27 bases had no gene match. Germline V lookup: CDR1 GEAIGNYY, CDR2 EKD. This CDR3 has 25 amino acids. The CDR3 nucleotides read TGTGCCTGTGACGGAGTAGTTCCCGTACTGGGGGCCGCACCTCAGAGCTCCTGGGACACCCGACAGATGTTTTTC. Protein product: CACDGVVPVLGAAPQSSWDTRQMFF.

In this sample, this clone turned up a few times. TCRdb shows a much larger clone's protein in place of this DNA's translation, and the two differ at residue 14, likely through a read error; the protein shown is translated from the DNA. J is TRDJ1 and V is TRDV2; 9 bases fit TRDD3. CDR3 length equals 16 residues. The germline V gene has CDR1 GEAIGNYY and CDR2 EKD. CDR3 DNA sequence: TGTGCCTGTGACCTACTGGGGGACGGGGGGACCGATAAACCCATCTTT. As protein: CACDLLGDGGTDKPIF.

This clone was counted only a few times. One base separates it from a far larger clone, so it is likely a read error. This chain links TRDV1 with TRDJ1; 8 nucleotides match TRDD3. The CDR3 consists of 15 residues. The germline V gene has CDR1 TSWWSYY and CDR2 QGS. CDR3 in DNA: TGTGCTCTTGAGGAACTACCCCTACTGGGGGGTCGACTCATCTTT. This sequence encodes CALEELPLLGGRLIF.

This sequence joins TRDV1 and TRDJ1; TRDD3 matches 10 bases. The V gene's germline CDR1 is TSWWSYY and CDR2 QGS. Trimming removed 4 bases from V and 6 bases from J; junction bases left unmatched: 20. The CDR3 runs to 19 residues. The CDR3 bases are TGTGCTCTTGGGGGTTACCAATACTGGGGGATCCGCGGGGTTTATAAACTCATCTTT. Translating it yields CALGGYQYWGIRGVYKLIF.

Comments on this clone: Given a far larger clone just one base away, this is likely a sequencing read error. No V gene was called here, but the J gene is TRDJ1; the table gives TRDD3 as D, unverified against the DNA. The CDR3 has 20 residues. The CDR3 DNA sequence: TGTGCCTGTGAGGGACTGGGGGATATAATTGAATCGGTGGGCACCGATACACTCATCTTT. Its translation: CACEGLGDIIESVGTDTLIF.

The table lists this clone with a few counts. A read error may be the cause here, since a much bigger clone is one base away. The rearrangement uses TRDV2 and TRDJ1; 12 nucleotides match TRDD3. In germline, CDR1 is GEAIGNYY, CDR2 EKD. The CDR3 has 20 residues. With V trimmed by 4 bases and J by 0 bases, 17 bases remained unmatched. Here the CDR3 reads CACDKVLGDTKLLHTDKLIF. CDR3 bases: TGTGCCTGTGATAAGGTACTGGGGGATACCAAGCTACTGCACACCGATAAACTCATCTTT.

This clone is termed large (0.1 to 1%). Other nucleotide sequences from this sample produce the same CDR3. The V and J genes are TRDV2 and TRDJ1; the match to TRDD3 covers 13 bases. Germline CDR1 and CDR2: GEAIGNYY and EKD. The CDR3 is 20 amino acids. V shed 3 bases and J 0 bases; nucleotides not matched to a gene: 15. The CDR3 loop is CACDALGDTRKGKYTDKLIF. The CDR3 DNA reads as TGTGCCTGTGACGCACTGGGGGATACGCGGAAGGGAAAGTACACCGATAAACTCATCTTT.

This clone occurred a few times. The amino acid sequence in TCRdb belongs to a much larger clone and departs from this DNA's translation at residue 4, likely a sequencing read error; the sequence shown is translated from the DNA. The chain is built from TRDV2 and TRDJ3; the D is unclear. Germline V gene sequence: CDR1 GEAIGNYY, CDR2 EKD. The CDR3 runs 14 residues. Trimming removed 9 bases from V and 3 bases from J, with 11 bases in between. The CDR3: CAAPAVWDTRQMFF. CDR3 nucleotide sequence: TGTGCCGCCCCGGCAGTCTGGGACACCCGACAGATGTTTTTC.

There is no V gene call, and the J gene is TRDJ1; TRDD3 is the table's D call, not checked against the DNA. The CDR3 loop spans 18 amino acids. The CDR3 here is CALGEFLRWDLYTDKLIF. CDR3 DNA: TGTGCTCTTGGGGAATTCCTACGGTGGGATTTGTACACCGATAAACTCATCTTT.

By share, this clone counts as large. This chain connects TRDV2 to TRDJ1; 7 bases match TRDD3. V gave up 7 bases and J gave up 0 bases; unmatched junction bases: 13. There are 16 residues in the CDR3. The germline V gene has CDR1 GEAIGNYY and CDR2 EKD. The CDR3 nucleotides read TGTGCCTGCGACGAACTACTGGGGATGTACACCGATAAACTCATCTTT. Translating it yields CACDELLGMYTDKLIF.

By share, this clone ranks as medium-sized. A much larger clone differs from this one at a single base, so this may be a read error. This sequence joins TRDV2 and TRDJ1, with D possibly matching TRDD2 (5 bases). The CDR3 length is 16 residues. Germline assignment: CDR1 GEAIGNYY and CDR2 EKD. CDR3: CACDILRGKDSDKPIF. The CDR3 bases are TGTGCCTGTGACATCCTTCGAGGCAAGGACAGCGATAAACCCATCTTT.

Worth noting for this clone: A read error may be the cause here, since a much bigger clone is one base away. The genes are TRDV2 and TRDJ1, with 13 bases that match TRDD3. The CDR3 has 21 residues. CDR1 and CDR2 from the germline V gene are GEAIGNYY and EKD. After removal of 5 bases from V and 0 bases from J, the junction contained 20 bases not matched to a gene. In DNA form, the CDR3 reads TGTGCCTGTGGCACTGTACTGGGGGATACGAGACTTTTGGGGGACACCGATAAACTCATCTTT. Protein sequence: CACGTVLGDTRLLGDTDKLIF.

This clone was counted a few times. The gene calls are TRDV1 and TRDJ1, with TRDD3 matching 9 bases. V shed 6 bases, J shed 6 bases, and the junction held 29 bases outside the gene matches. The CDR3 spans 21 residues. Germline CDR1 TSWWSYY, CDR2 QGS. The CDR3 here is CALGPRPSLRLGDSSQNKLIF. The CDR3 DNA follows: TGTGCTCTTGGACCCCGGCCTTCCCTACGACTGGGGGACTCCTCGCAAAATAAACTCATCTTT.

This clone was detected a few times. One base away lies a much larger clone, so this may be a sequencing read error. This CDR3 is also generated by other DNA sequences in the sample. The chain uses TRDV2 and TRDJ1, with a possible D match to TRDD3 (6 bases). The CDR3 spans 16 residues. CDR1 and CDR2 (germline): GEAIGNYY, EKD. CDR3 sequence reads: CACDTVGGGSRGKLIF. The CDR3 bases are TGTGCCTGCGACACCGTCGGTGGGGGTTCAAGGGGTAAACTCATCTTT.

On this clone itself: A much larger clone lies one base from this, so it may be a read error. The CDR3 loop reads CARDTLAGGLLRTDKLIF. The DNA for the CDR3 is TGTGCCCGTGACACCCTCGCCGGGGGATTGTTACGAACCGATAAACTCATCTTT. The chain recombines TRDV2 with TRDJ1; 7 bases agree with TRDD3. Germline V gives CDR1 GEAIGNYY, CDR2 EKD. The CDR3 is 18 amino acids.

Relative to its sample, this clone is large. The chain couples TRDV2 to TRDJ1; D perhaps matches TRDD3 (5 bases). The CDR3 is made up of 15 amino acids. Per germline, CDR1 GEAIGNYY and CDR2 EKD. Trimming removed 0 bases at V and 0 bases at J, with 10 bases between. CDR3 sequence: CACDTVGANTDKLIF. The CDR3 bases are TGTGCCTGTGACACCGTTGGGGCAAACACCGATAAACTCATCTTT.